These 13 T cell receptor beta chains were all obtained from the same sample, sequenced in a study of OX40 agonist ivuxolimab in advanced cancers. The repertoire was sequenced with immunoSEQ multiplex PCR; TCRdb's copy has only in-frame clones and lacks some. The sample holds 70,000 or so clones, roughly 90% seen once. The sequencing here drew on CD4+ or CD8+ T cells sorted from blood, taken in a trial of the OX40 agonist ivuxolimab. All receptors derive from an adult with an advanced solid tumor such as melanoma, head and neck, liver or kidney cancer.

This clone has just one count. The J gene is TRBJ2-7, the V gene TRBV19, with D perhaps matching TRBD1 (6 bases). Germline V gene sequence: CDR1 LNHDA, CDR2 SQIVND (reference sequence). This CDR3 spans 12 amino acids. V was cut by 10 bases and J by 3 bases, with 13 bases left in between. The CDR3 here is CATKWGLYEQYF. The CDR3 coding sequence is TGTGCCACCAAGTGGGGGCTCTACGAGCAGTACTTC.

This clone was seen once. The chain is built from TRBV5-4 and TRBJ2-1, with 9 bases that match TRBD1. V was pared by 1 base and J by 5 bases, with 10 bases of the junction left unmatched. The CDR3 contains 17 residues. Looked up from germline, CDR1 is SGHNT and CDR2 is YYREEE (reference sequence). The CDR3 protein is CASSLMSTGTGNNEQFF. CDR3 coding DNA: TGTGCCAGCAGCTTGATGAGCACCGGGACAGGGAACAATGAGCAGTTCTTC. Variable domain in full (rest from reference TRBV5-4 and TRBJ2-1): ETGVTQSPTHLIKTRGQQVTLRCSSQSGHNTVSWYQQALGQGPQFIFQYYREEENGRGNFPPRFSGLQFPNYSSELNVNALELDDSALYLCASSLMSTGTGNNEQFFGPGTRLTVL.

The rearrangement links TRBV10-3 to TRBJ1-1; 9 nucleotides match TRBD1. The germline V gene encodes CDR1 ENHRY and CDR2 SYGVKD. Unmatched junction bases numbered 13, after V lost 10 bases and J lost 1 base. CDR3 length equals 16 residues. The DNA for the CDR3 is TGTGCCACCAAGGGGATCGACAGGGGGAAGAACACTGAAGCTTTCTTT. This translates into CATKGIDRGKNTEAFF.

V and J are TRBV9 and TRBJ2-7, with 7 bases identical to TRBD1. The CDR3 is 15 amino acids. The V and J ends lost 0 bases and 2 bases, in that order; junction bases with no gene match: 5. Germline V gene sequence: CDR1 SGDLS, CDR2 YYNGEE. The CDR3 protein is CASSVETGNPYEQYF. The CDR3 DNA reads as TGTGCCAGCAGCGTAGAGACAGGGAATCCCTACGAGCAGTACTTC.

This clone has only a few counts. This chain uses TRBV7-2 with TRBJ2-7; the match to TRBD2 covers 14 bases. Trimming took 5 bases from V and 2 from J; bases not matched to a gene: 5. The length of the CDR3 is 16 residues. The germline gives CDR1 SGHTA, CDR2 FQGNSA. The CDR3 region has the DNA TGTGCCAGCAGCGGGACTAGCGGGGGCCAAGCCTACGAGCAGTACTTC. It yields the protein CASSGTSGGQAYEQYF.

The sample holds a few counts of this clone. The gene calls are TRBV7-3 and TRBJ2-5; maybe TRBD1 (6 bases). The CDR3 spans 15 residues. The ends were cut back, 1 base at V and 1 base at J, with 10 bases in the middle. Germline CDR1 is SGHTA and CDR2 is FQGTGA. CDR3: CASSLKVDSQETQYF. DNA of the CDR3: TGTGCCAGCAGCTTAAAAGTGGACAGCCAAGAGACCCAGTACTTC. Based on the CDR3 plus reference TRBV7-3 and TRBJ2-5, the full variable domain is GAGVSQTPSNKVTEKGKYVELRCDPISGHTALYWYRQSLGQGPEFLIYFQGTGAADDSGLPNDRFFAVRPEGSVSTLKIQRTERGDSAVYLCASSLKVDSQETQYFGPGTRLLVL.

The gene calls are TRBV4-1 and TRBJ2-1; 11 positions agree with TRBD2. The ends lost 0 bases at V and 4 bases at J; junction bases unmatched: 2. The CDR3 is 16 residues long. CDR1 is MGHRA and CDR2 is YSYEKL in the germline V gene. Here the CDR3 DNA reads TGCGCCAGCAGCCAAGATAGGACTAGCGGGTACAATGAGCAGTTCTTC. Amino acids: CASSQDRTSGYNEQFF.

The chain couples TRBV19 to TRBJ1-5; D ambiguous. Trimming left V 0 bases short and J 7 bases short, with 16 bases between. The CDR3 spans 16 residues. Germline CDR1 and CDR2: LNHDA and SQIVND (reference sequence). The CDR3 loop reads CASSIDQEGSGQPQHF. CDR3 in DNA: TGTGCCAGTAGTATAGATCAGGAGGGTTCGGGACAGCCCCAGCATTTT. Full variable domain (remainder filled in from reference TRBV19 and TRBJ1-5): DGGITQSPKYLFRKEGQNVTLSCEQNLNHDAMYWYRQDPGQGLRLIYYSQIVNDFQKGDIAEGYSVSREKKESFPLTVTSAQKNPTAFYLCASSIDQEGSGQPQHFGDGTRLSIL.

This clone was counted a single time. The chain has TRBV5-1 and TRBJ2-3; D unresolved. V shed 0 bases and J shed 4 bases, with 9 bases lying between them. Per germline, CDR1 SGHRS and CDR2 YFSETQ. The CDR3 extends over 14 amino acids. CDR3 bases: TGCGCCAGCAGCTTGGGTTTAGATTCAGATACGCAGTATTTT. Its translation is CASSLGLDSDTQYF.

The V call is TRBV7-9, the J call TRBJ1-2; D may be TRBD1 (6 bases). Germline V gives CDR1 SEHNR, CDR2 FQNEAQ (reference sequence). CDR3 length: 13 amino acids. Trimming took off 1 base at V and 6 bases at J, with 9 bases between the two ends. As DNA, the CDR3 is TGTGCCAGCAGCTTAGAACAGGGCGATGGCTACACCTTC. Encoded protein: CASSLEQGDGYTF.

V gene TRBV5-6 combines with J gene TRBJ2-7; 8 bases match TRBD1. The CDR3 is made up of 16 amino acids. The junction had 10 bases not matched to a gene; V was cut back by 2 bases and J by 3 bases. Germline values: CDR1 SGHDT, CDR2 YYEEEE. In nucleotides, the CDR3 is TGTGCCAGCAGCTTAGGGACAGGCACTACGGGCTACGAGCAGTACTTC. This gives the protein CASSLGTGTTGYEQYF.

The genes are TRBV11-2 and TRBJ1-6, with D perhaps TRBD1 (5 bases). Trimming removed 6 bases at V and 9 bases at J, with 9 bases between. The CDR3 covers 12 residues. Germline CDR1 SGHAT, CDR2 FQNNGV. The CDR3 spells CASSDQGSPLHF. The CDR3 DNA is TGTGCCAGCAGTGACCAGGGTTCACCCCTCCACTTT.

The V gene is TRBV15, the J gene TRBJ2-7; 7 nucleotides agree with TRBD2. Unmatched junction bases numbered 8, after V lost 0 bases and J lost 6 bases. The CDR3 has 15 residues. The germline V gene encodes CDR1 LNHNV and CDR2 YYDKDF (reference sequence). Here the CDR3 reads CATSRDRGLVGEQYF. DNA for the CDR3: TGTGCCACCAGCAGAGATCGAGGACTAGTCGGCGAGCAGTACTTC.